This TCR beta chain is from a study of T cell changes during pregnancy in multiple sclerosis. CDR3 length equals 13 residues. Trimming took off 2 bases at V and 3 bases at J, with 10 bases between the two ends. Germline V gene lookup returns CDR1 GTSNPN and CDR2 SVGIG (reference sequence). Some clones are missing from TCRdb's copy, which holds only in-frame ones; the method was immunoSEQ multiplex PCR. The sample contains 80,000 to 100,000 clones, about nine tenths of which appear only once. V gene TRBV30 combines with J gene TRBJ1-1; TRBD1 is a possible D gene (6 bases). This sequence was found in a female donor in good health, enrolled as a control in a pregnancy study. The sample here was peripheral blood, taken after pregnancy. Written as DNA, the CDR3 is TGTGCCTGGAGTACGCAGGGGCACACTGAAGCTTTCTTT. This sequence encodes CAWSTQGHTEAFF.